The 18 T cell receptor beta chains below come from one sample, sequenced in a study of identical twins. Via MiXCR, TCRdb re-called the 5' RACE reads, giving one row per CDR3 protein. The sample lists 450,000 or so distinct CDR3 sequences; 14% were seen once. The sample was also linked to a second study, of yellow fever vaccine responses in identical twins.

The sample taken for sequencing was CD4+ T cells sorted from blood. These receptors were collected from a woman aged 18-35 years in good health.

This clonotype was seen only a few times. The chain combines TRBV7-9 with TRBJ2-3, with TRBD2 matching 13 bases. The CDR3 loop spans 16 amino acids. Germline V lookup: CDR1 SEHNR, CDR2 FQNEAQ (reference sequence). Unmatched junction bases numbered 2, after V lost 1 base and J lost 4 bases. CDR3 sequence reads: CASSLGTSGRADTQYF. For the CDR3, the DNA is TGTGCCAGCAGCTTAGGGACTAGCGGGAGAGCAGATACGCAGTATTTT.

The chain employs TRBV7-9 and TRBJ2-3; a possible D gene is TRBD1 (6 bases). The length of the CDR3 is 15 residues. The germline V gene has CDR1 SEHNR and CDR2 FQNEAQ (reference sequence). V was shortened by 5 bases and J by 5 bases, with 17 bases between the two germline ends. The CDR3 DNA follows: TGTGCCAGCAGCAAACGGGCAGGGACACTAGATACGCAGTATTTT. Protein sequence: CASSKRAGTLDTQYF.

This clonotype was seen more than once but under ten times. The DNA for the CDR3 is TGTGCCAGCAGCGGGGGGGACGGACAGGGGAACAATGAGCAGTTCTTC. Encoded protein: CASSGGDGQGNNEQFF. J is TRBJ2-1 and V is TRBV9, with 9 bases aligning to TRBD1. With 3 bases clipped from V and 5 bases from J, the junction kept 9 bases outside the gene matches. The germline gives CDR1 SGDLS, CDR2 YYNGEE. The CDR3 is 16 amino acids. Variable domain in full (rest from reference TRBV9 and TRBJ2-1): DSGVTQTPKHLITATGQRVTLRCSPRSGDLSVYWYQQSLDQGLQFLIQYYNGEERAKGNILERFSAQQFPDLHSELNLSSLELGDSALYFCASSGGDGQGNNEQFFGPGTRLTVL.

V is TRBV11-1 and J is TRBJ2-6; D unclear. CDR3 length: 19 residues. The germline gives CDR1 SGHAT, CDR2 FQDESV (reference sequence). The V end lost 3 bases, the J end lost 0 bases, and 18 bases lay between the germline ends. The CDR3 region is CASSFLLQPLNSGANVLTF. As DNA, the CDR3 is TGTGCCAGCAGCTTTCTCCTCCAGCCACTAAACTCTGGGGCCAACGTCCTGACTTTC.

This clonotype was counted a single time. The chain is built from TRBV29-1 and TRBJ2-2; D perhaps matches TRBD1 (5 bases). Germline CDR1 is SQVTM and CDR2 is ANQGSEA. The ends were cut back, 2 bases at V and 8 bases at J, with 12 bases in the middle. The CDR3 runs 13 residues. This CDR3 reads CSVERGGAGELFF. In DNA form, the CDR3 reads TGCAGCGTTGAAAGGGGTGGGGCTGGGGAGCTGTTTTTT.

This clonotype was observed many times. This rearrangement joins TRBV13 to TRBJ1-3; D call uncertain. Germline CDR1 is PRHDT and CDR2 is FYEKMQ (reference sequence). This CDR3 spans 14 amino acids. The V end was cut by 3 bases, the J end by 0 bases, with 6 bases between. The CDR3: CASSLASSGNTIYF. CDR3 nucleotides: TGTGCCAGCAGCTTGGCGAGCTCTGGAAACACCATATATTTT.

This chain uses TRBV18 with TRBJ2-1; D remains ambiguous. Trimming took off 0 bases at V and 7 bases at J, with 10 bases between the two ends. Germline CDR1 reads KGHSH; CDR2 reads LQKENI. The CDR3 has 14 residues. For the CDR3, the DNA is TGTGCCAGCTCACCACCGGTTAAGCGAAATGAGCAGTTCTTC. Residues: CASSPPVKRNEQFF.

This clonotype was counted only a few times. The rearrangement joins TRBV10-3 to TRBJ2-3; 14 nucleotides match TRBD2. This CDR3 is 13 amino acids long. Germline V gives CDR1 ENHRY, CDR2 SYGVKD. With 10 bases clipped from V and 5 bases from J, the junction kept 2 bases outside the gene matches. The CDR3 DNA reads TGTGCCACGGGACTAGCGGGAGAAGATACGCAGTATTTT. Translating gives CATGLAGEDTQYF.

The rearrangement links TRBV9 to TRBJ2-1; tentatively, D is TRBD2 (6 bases). V gave up 0 bases and J gave up 6 bases, with 16 bases separating them. Germline CDR1 reads SGDLS; CDR2 reads YYNGEE. The CDR3 totals 16 residues. CDR3 protein: CASSVGGGLGRNEQFF. CDR3 sequence (DNA): TGTGCCAGCAGCGTAGGTGGGGGACTGGGTCGCAATGAGCAGTTCTTC.

In its sample, this clonotype was seen a few times. V is TRBV25-1 and J is TRBJ1-1; maybe TRBD1 (5 bases). V shed 6 bases and J shed 2 bases, with 10 bases lying between them. The V gene's germline CDR1 is MGHDK and CDR2 SYGVNS. This CDR3 region has 13 residues. The CDR3 DNA reads TGTGCCAGCAGAACCAGGGTTAACACTGAAGCTTTCTTT. Protein product: CASRTRVNTEAFF.

This clonotype has more than one count but fewer than ten. This chain connects TRBV2 to TRBJ2-7; tentatively, D is TRBD1 (5 bases). Deletions cut 2 bases from V and 5 bases from J, with 10 bases between. Germline CDR1 reads SNHLY; CDR2 reads FYNNEI. This CDR3 contains 13 residues. The CDR3 sequence is CASSEWGGNEQYF. The DNA for the CDR3 is TGTGCCAGCAGTGAATGGGGCGGCAACGAGCAGTACTTC. The variable domain in full, with the rest retrieved from reference TRBV2 and TRBJ2-7, is EPEVTQTPSHQVTQMGQEVILRCVPISNHLYFYWYRQILGQKVEFLVSFYNNEISEKSEIFDDQFSVERPDGSNFTLKIRSTKLEDSAMYFCASSEWGGNEQYFGPGTRLTVT.

The gene calls are TRBV29-1 and TRBJ1-2, with D possibly matching TRBD1 (5 bases). CDR3 length: 13 residues. The germline V gene encodes CDR1 SQVTM and CDR2 ANQGSEA. V lost 4 bases and J 4 bases, leaving 13 bases between the germline ends. CDR3: CSVATGVVYGYTF. The CDR3 coding sequence is TGCAGCGTTGCTACGGGGGTGGTCTATGGCTACACCTTC.

This clonotype showed up many times. This sequence joins TRBV9 and TRBJ2-1; 7 nucleotides agree with TRBD2. The ends lost 4 bases at V and 8 bases at J; junction bases unmatched: 12. Germline CDR1 and CDR2: SGDLS and YYNGEE. This CDR3 comprises 15 residues. This CDR3 reads CASSSEHGGFDEQFF. The CDR3 region has the DNA TGTGCCAGCAGCTCCGAGCACGGGGGGTTTGATGAGCAGTTCTTC.

The chain combines TRBV28 with TRBJ2-5; 13 nucleotides match TRBD2. J gave up 6 bases and V 4 bases, and 5 bases lay outside the gene matches. This CDR3 has 15 residues. Looked up from germline, CDR1 is MDHEN and CDR2 is SYDVKM. The CDR3 is CASSYGTSGKQTQYF. The CDR3 nucleotides are TGTGCCAGCAGTTATGGGACTAGCGGGAAACAGACCCAGTACTTC.

V is TRBV5-5 and J is TRBJ2-7; no definite D call. Per the germline V gene, CDR1 is SGHKS and CDR2 is YYEKEE (reference sequence). The CDR3 loop spans 12 amino acids. V lost 2 bases, J lost 6 bases, and 9 bases lay in between. The CDR3 here is CASSFQQLEQYF. Written as DNA, the CDR3 is TGTGCCAGCAGCTTTCAACAGCTCGAGCAGTACTTC.

This clonotype was picked up many times. The J gene is TRBJ2-2, the V gene TRBV29-1; tentatively, D is TRBD2 (7 bases). The CDR3 consists of 14 residues. CDR1 and CDR2 from the germline V gene are SQVTM and ANQGSEA. The ends were cut back, 3 bases at V and 5 bases at J, with 13 bases in the middle. The CDR3 nucleotides are TGCAGCGTTGACGCGGGGGCGCGGACCGGGGAGCTGTTTTTT. This translates into CSVDAGARTGELFF.

The V gene is TRBV7-2, the J gene TRBJ1-1; D might be TRBD1 (5 bases). The length of the CDR3 is 14 residues. Trimming took 5 bases from V and 1 from J, leaving 11 bases between them. Germline V gene sequence: CDR1 SGHTA, CDR2 FQGNSA. The chain's CDR3 is CASSPHQGNTEAFF. The CDR3 coding sequence is TGTGCCAGCAGCCCCCACCAGGGGAACACTGAAGCTTTCTTT.

There are a few counts of this clonotype. The chain links TRBV28 to TRBJ1-5, with 9 bases aligning to TRBD1. V shed 6 bases, J shed 6 bases, and the junction held 3 bases outside the gene matches. CDR1 MDHEN and CDR2 SYDVKM come from the germline V gene. The CDR3 runs 13 residues. CDR3 bases: TGTGCCAGCAGAACAGGGGGCGGTCAGCCCCAGCATTTT. This translates into CASRTGGGQPQHF.